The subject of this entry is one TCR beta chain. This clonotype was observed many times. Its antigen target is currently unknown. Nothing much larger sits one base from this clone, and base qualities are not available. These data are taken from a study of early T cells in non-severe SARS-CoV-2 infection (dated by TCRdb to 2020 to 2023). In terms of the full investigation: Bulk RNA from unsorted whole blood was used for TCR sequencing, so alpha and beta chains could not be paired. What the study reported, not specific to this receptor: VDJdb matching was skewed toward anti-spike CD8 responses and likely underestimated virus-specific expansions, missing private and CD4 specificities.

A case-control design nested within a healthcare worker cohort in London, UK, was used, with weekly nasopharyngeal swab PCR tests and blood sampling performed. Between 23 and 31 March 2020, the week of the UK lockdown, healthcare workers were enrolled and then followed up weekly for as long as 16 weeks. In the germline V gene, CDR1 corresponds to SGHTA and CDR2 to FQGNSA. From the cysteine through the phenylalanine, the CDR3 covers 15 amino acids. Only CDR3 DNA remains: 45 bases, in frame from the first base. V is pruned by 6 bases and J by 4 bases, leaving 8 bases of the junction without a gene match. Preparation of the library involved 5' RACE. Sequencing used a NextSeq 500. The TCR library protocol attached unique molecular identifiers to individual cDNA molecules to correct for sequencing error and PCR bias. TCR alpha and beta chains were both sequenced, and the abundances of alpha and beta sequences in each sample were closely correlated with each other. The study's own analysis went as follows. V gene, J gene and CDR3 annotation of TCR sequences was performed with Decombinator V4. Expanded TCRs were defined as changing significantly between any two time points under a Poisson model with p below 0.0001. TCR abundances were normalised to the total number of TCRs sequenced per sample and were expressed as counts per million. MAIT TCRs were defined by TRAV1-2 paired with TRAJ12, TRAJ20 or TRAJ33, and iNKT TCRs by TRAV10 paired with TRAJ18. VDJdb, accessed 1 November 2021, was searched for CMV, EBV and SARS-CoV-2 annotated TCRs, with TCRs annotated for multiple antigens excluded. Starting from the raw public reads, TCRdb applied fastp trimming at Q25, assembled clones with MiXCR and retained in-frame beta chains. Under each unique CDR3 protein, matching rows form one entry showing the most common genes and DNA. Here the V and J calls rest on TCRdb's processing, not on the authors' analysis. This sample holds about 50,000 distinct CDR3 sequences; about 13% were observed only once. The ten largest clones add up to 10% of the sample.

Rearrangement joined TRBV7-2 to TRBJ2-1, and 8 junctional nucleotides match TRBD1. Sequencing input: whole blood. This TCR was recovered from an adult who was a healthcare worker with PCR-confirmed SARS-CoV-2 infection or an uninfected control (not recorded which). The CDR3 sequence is CASSRTGGTYNEQFF. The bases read TGTGCCAGCAGTCGCACAGGGGGGACATACAATGAGCAGTTCTTC.